The clone carrying this TCR beta chain showed up many times. The germline CDR1 and CDR2 sequences are SGHRS and YFSETQ. Trimming at V came to 4 bases and at J to 5 bases, leaving 8 bases not matched to a gene. The CDR3 is 15 amino acids. The data stem from a study of T cells in Graves' hyperthyroidism and ophthalmopathy. Across the study: Peripheral blood draws took place at initial diagnosis, ahead of any treatment.

The investigators amplified TCR beta CDR3 regions from RNA transcripts. Researchers ran a first-round RT-PCR on the TCR CDR3 using the HTBI primer set. TCRdb analysed the multiplex PCR reads with MiXCR anew, one entry per CDR3 protein. This table holds about 350,000 distinct CDR3 sequences, approximately 18% found once. The sequence was collected from a woman between 40 and 55 years old with Graves' ophthalmopathy. Material for sequencing was blood. This chain joins TRBV5-1 and TRBJ2-7; TRBD2 agrees at 11 bases. This CDR3 reads CASSPRLAGGDEQYF. DNA of the CDR3: TGCGCCAGCAGCCCGAGATTAGCGGGAGGGGACGAGCAGTACTTC.